What follows are 16 T cell receptor beta chains derived from one specimen sequenced in a study of cytomegalovirus exposure and HLA in healthy donors. The PCR employed 60 Vbeta primers together with 13 Jbeta primers. Libraries were prepared by immunoSEQ multiplex PCR; TCRdb keeps only in-frame clonotypes and omits some of them. Here the sample spans about 76,000 clones, under 85% being singletons. The material sequenced was PBMCs. Receptor source: a middle-aged woman in good health and CMV-seropositive.

The V and J genes are TRBV7-2 and TRBJ2-1; no clear D gene. The CDR3 extends over 15 amino acids. Germline CDR1 reads SGHTA; CDR2 reads FQGNSA. V was shortened by 4 bases and J by 1 base, with 11 bases between the two germline ends. CDR3: CASSYLDASYNEQFF. The CDR3 nucleotides read TGTGCCAGCAGCTATCTAGATGCGTCCTACAATGAGCAGTTCTTC.

V usage is TRBV28 and J usage is TRBJ2-7; the D gene is possibly TRBD2 (7 bases). Germline V gives CDR1 MDHEN, CDR2 SYDVKM. The CDR3 totals 12 residues. V gave up 10 bases and J gave up 6 bases, with 16 bases separating them. The CDR3 is CAIGGGRVEQYF. As DNA, the CDR3 is TGTGCCATTGGGGGGGGGCGCGTCGAGCAGTACTTC.

This chain connects TRBV28 to TRBJ1-5; maybe TRBD1 (5 bases). The V end lost 2 bases, the J end lost 0 bases, and 14 bases lay between the germline ends. The CDR3 contains 17 residues. Per the germline V gene, CDR1 is MDHEN and CDR2 is SYDVKM. Here the CDR3 reads CASSLDMGQYSNQPQHF. DNA of the CDR3: TGTGCCAGCAGTTTAGATATGGGGCAGTATAGCAATCAGCCCCAGCATTTT.

The chain couples TRBV30 to TRBJ1-2; possibly TRBD1 for D (5 bases). Germline CDR1 is GTSNPN and CDR2 is SVGIG (reference sequence). Trimming removed 3 bases from V and 6 bases from J, with 26 bases in between. This CDR3 is 17 amino acids long. The CDR3 region has the DNA TGTGCCTGGAGCCGGAGGGCATCCAGGACATCGAGTAATGGCTACACCTTC. It yields the protein CAWSRRASRTSSNGYTF.

This sequence joins TRBV5-6 and TRBJ2-7; D may be TRBD2 (6 bases). The length of the CDR3 is 14 residues. V lost 6 bases and J lost 0, with 13 bases in between. Germline V gene lookup returns CDR1 SGHDT and CDR2 YYEEEE. The CDR3 region has the DNA TGTGCCAGCAATATCCGGGGGAGCTCCTACGAGCAGTACTTC. Translating gives CASNIRGSSYEQYF.

This clone occurred a few times. One end of the junction does not line up with germline, which may come from a read error. The chain uses TRBV18 and TRBJ1-3; D remains unclear. CDR1 is KGHSH, CDR2 LQKENI, per germline. This CDR3 has 14 residues. The CDR3 protein is CASSPQPAGNTIYF. In DNA, the CDR3 is TGTGCCAGCTCCCCACAGCCCGCGGGAAACACCATATATTTT. Drawing the rest from reference TRBV18 and TRBJ1-3, the complete variable domain is NAGVMQNPRHLVRRRGQEARLRCSPMKGHSHVYWYRQLPEEGLKFMVYLQKENIIDESGMPKERFSAEFPKEGPSILRIQQVVRGDSAAYFCASSPQPAGNTIYFGEGSWLTVV.

This clone was seen once. This chain uses TRBV7-2 with TRBJ2-3; possible D gene TRBD1, 6 bases. This CDR3 has 14 residues. CDR1 is SGHTA, CDR2 FQGNSA, per germline. V lost 0 bases to trimming and J lost 4 bases, with 8 bases between them. In nucleotides, the CDR3 is TGTGCCAGCAGCTTAGCACAGGGCCCAGATACGCAGTATTTT. Translating it yields CASSLAQGPDTQYF.

The chain has TRBV19 and TRBJ1-2; D is ambiguous. From germline, CDR1 is LNHDA and CDR2 SQIVND (reference sequence). Trimming left V 5 bases short and J 1 base short, with 14 bases between. This CDR3 contains 15 residues. The CDR3 loop reads CASSPRQEGNYGYTF. CDR3 sequence (DNA): TGTGCCAGTAGTCCCAGACAAGAGGGTAACTATGGCTACACCTTC.

The chain carries TRBV27 and TRBJ1-2, with 10 bases identical to TRBD1. J was trimmed by 7 bases and V by 3 bases; bases with no gene match: 5. Germline V CDR1 and CDR2: MNHEY, SMNVEV (reference sequence). The CDR3 contains 14 residues. CDR3 protein: CASSFWRQGAGYTF. As DNA, the CDR3 is TGTGCCAGCAGTTTTTGGAGACAGGGGGCTGGCTACACCTTC.

The chain couples TRBV5-1 to TRBJ2-5; TRBD2 aligns across 9 bases. The CDR3 contains 14 residues. CDR1 and CDR2 from the germline V gene are SGHRS and YFSETQ. V dropped 2 bases and J dropped 5; count of bases not matched to a gene: 4. The CDR3 DNA is TGCGCCAGCAGCTTAAGCGGGGGGATGGAGACCCAGTACTTC. Amino acid sequence: CASSLSGGMETQYF.

This sequence joins TRBV4-1 and TRBJ1-4; TRBD1 might be the D (6 bases). V dropped 1 base and J dropped 10 bases, with 10 bases sitting between them. CDR1 and CDR2 (germline): MGHRA, YSYEKL. The CDR3 is made up of 13 amino acids. The CDR3 region is CASSQGVGGKLFF. The DNA for the CDR3 is TGCGCCAGCAGCCAAGGGGTAGGGGGAAAACTGTTTTTT.

J is TRBJ1-1 and V is TRBV5-4, with 8 bases lining up with TRBD1. The CDR3 runs 14 residues. V lost 4 bases to trimming and J lost 5 bases; unmatched junction nucleotides: 7. Germline V gene data show CDR1 as SGHNT and CDR2 as YYREEE (reference sequence). CDR3 sequence (DNA): TGTGCCAGCAGCCCGGGGGACAGGTTGACTGAAGCTTTCTTT. Its translation: CASSPGDRLTEAFF.

The gene calls are TRBV6-5 and TRBJ1-2; 7 nucleotides match TRBD1. The germline CDR1 and CDR2 sequences are MNHEY and SVGAGI. This CDR3 has 15 residues. V shed 6 bases and J 8 bases; nucleotides not matched to a gene: 15. CDR3 region: CASSPYARGLWGYTF. The DNA for the CDR3 is TGTGCCAGCAGCCCGTACGCTAGGGGGCTATGGGGCTACACCTTC.

The chain recombines TRBV10-3 with TRBJ2-3; D unresolved. V was shortened by 3 bases and J by 6 bases, with 10 bases between the two germline ends. The germline gives CDR1 ENHRY, CDR2 SYGVKD. The CDR3 is made up of 13 amino acids. CDR3 bases: TGTGCCATCAGTGAATCCCATGAGGATACGCAGTATTTT. The encoded protein is CAISESHEDTQYF.

The chain uses TRBV20-1 and TRBJ2-7, with D perhaps TRBD1 (5 bases). The CDR3 runs 11 residues. The germline gives CDR1 DFQATT, CDR2 SNEGSKA (reference sequence). The V end was cut by 3 bases, the J end by 3 bases, with 6 bases between. In DNA form, the CDR3 reads TGCAGTGCTAGTCAGGGCTACGAGCAGTACTTC. It codes for CSASQGYEQYF.

V is TRBV5-4 and J is TRBJ2-7, with a weak D call TRBD2 (7 bases). This CDR3 comprises 15 residues. Germline V gene sequence: CDR1 SGHNT, CDR2 YYREEE (reference sequence). The CDR3 DNA reads as TGTGCAGCCACCCCCGGGGGGACACCAACGTACGAGCAGTACTTC. Translation: CAATPGGTPTYEQYF.